The 28 T cell receptor beta chains given below trace back to one sample, sequenced in a study of blood T cells in healthy people across ages. Using a J-beta primer mix together with a sample-barcoded 5' primer, a second PCR was run for roughly 6 to 11 cycles. MiXCR, applied by TCRdb to the 5' RACE reads, yields one record per CDR3 protein. The sample lists about 570,000 distinct CDR3 sequences, roughly 29% occurring once. The source material was blood. These receptors came from a woman in her 70s in good health.

This chain links TRBV7-2 with TRBJ2-5; 8 nucleotides line up with TRBD1. The trim removed 3 bases at V and 3 bases at J, leaving 3 bases unmatched. This CDR3 has 14 residues. Germline V lookup: CDR1 SGHTA, CDR2 FQGNSA. The CDR3 loop reads CASSFTGGEETQYF. In DNA, the CDR3 is TGTGCCAGCAGCTTTACAGGGGGTGAAGAGACCCAGTACTTC.

This chain links TRBV7-2 with TRBJ2-1; D gene ambiguous. The J call may be mistaken, given a closer DNA end match to TRBJ2-5. The length of the CDR3 is 14 residues. Looked up from germline, CDR1 is SGHTA and CDR2 is FQGNSA. CDR3 amino acids: CASSITRVQETQYF. Here the CDR3 DNA reads TGTGCCAGCAGCATTACCCGGGTCCAAGAGACCCAGTACTTC.

This chain links TRBV21-1 with TRBJ1-2. TRBV21-1 is a pseudogene segment. CDR3 length: 17 residues. This CDR3 is CASSKKSAGGGNYGYTF. DNA of the CDR3: TGTGCCAGCAGCAAAAAGTCCGCGGGGGGAGGTAACTATGGCTACACCTTC.

V is TRBV12-3 or TRBV12-4 and J is TRBJ2-5, with TRBD2 identical over 7 bases. The J call is uncertain, as TRBJ2-7 better fits the DNA end. The CDR3 covers 14 residues. The CDR3 is CASSLRENPYEQYF. The CDR3 DNA reads TGTGCCAGCAGTCTGCGGGAGAACCCCTACGAGCAGTACTTC.

The rearrangement uses TRBV10-3 and TRBJ1-1, with 7 bases fitting TRBD1. The CDR3 has 13 amino acids. The germline V gene encodes CDR1 ENHRY and CDR2 SYGVKD. The J segment lost 0 bases and the V segment lost 10 bases, leaving 5 bases of the junction unmatched. The CDR3 protein is CATTGAMNTEAFF. The CDR3 nucleotides are TGTGCCACCACAGGGGCCATGAACACTGAAGCTTTCTTT.

The rearrangement uses TRBV20-1 and TRBJ2-5, with D tentatively TRBD1 (7 bases). V lost 0 bases, J lost 5 bases, and 13 bases lay in between. The CDR3 length is 14 residues. CDR1 is DFQATT, CDR2 SNEGSKA, per germline (reference sequence). CDR3 sequence: CSARDPGGTETQYF. CDR3 nucleotides: TGCAGTGCTAGAGATCCAGGGGGGACTGAGACCCAGTACTTC.

This clonotype turned up a few times. The chain employs TRBV5-5 and TRBJ2-3; tentative D call: TRBD2 (5 bases). The germline V gene encodes CDR1 SGHKS and CDR2 YYEKEE (reference sequence). The length of the CDR3 is 16 residues. V dropped 4 bases and J dropped 0 bases, with 15 bases sitting between them. The CDR3 bases are TGTGCCAGCAGCATCGGACTGACAACTAGCACAGATACGCAGTATTTT. Protein sequence: CASSIGLTTSTDTQYF.

The sample holds many counts of this clonotype. The gene calls are TRBV12-3 or TRBV12-4 and TRBJ2-7; 9 bases are a match to TRBD1. Trimming took 1 base from V and 3 from J; bases not matched to a gene: 4. The CDR3 contains 15 residues. The CDR3 DNA reads as TGTGCCAGCAGTTTAGATGGACAGGGGTTCTACGAGCAGTACTTC. Amino acids: CASSLDGQGFYEQYF.

The chain carries TRBV7-2 and TRBJ2-2; no clear D. From germline, CDR1 is SGHTA and CDR2 FQGNSA. The CDR3 is 15 amino acids. The germline V and J ends were trimmed by 4 bases and 7 bases, with 16 bases remaining between them. The CDR3, as DNA: TGTGCCAGCAGCTCACCCCGACTTGGGGTCGGGGAGCTGTTTTTT. Its translation is CASSSPRLGVGELFF. Together with reference TRBV7-2 and TRBJ2-2, the CDR3 gives the full variable domain: GAGVSQSPSNKVTEKGKDVELRCDPISGHTALYWYRQSLGQGLEFLIYFQGNSAPDKSGLPSDRFSAERTGGSVSTLTIQRTQQEDSAVYLCASSSPRLGVGELFFGEGSRLTVL.

The rearrangement joins TRBV18 to TRBJ2-1; 10 bases are a match to TRBD2. J was trimmed by 8 bases and V by 4 bases; bases with no gene match: 11. CDR3 length: 16 amino acids. Germline V gene data show CDR1 as KGHSH and CDR2 as LQKENI. The CDR3 loop is CASSQRSGTSAYEQFF. The CDR3 bases are TGTGCCAGCTCACAACGATCCGGGACTAGCGCCTATGAGCAGTTCTTC.

The rearrangement joins TRBV4-1 to TRBJ1-2; maybe TRBD1 (5 bases). This CDR3 comprises 16 residues. Germline V gives CDR1 MGHRA, CDR2 YSYEKL. V gave up 1 base and J gave up 0 bases, with 12 bases separating them. CDR3 DNA: TGCGCCAGCAGCCAAGGGGGGTCGGAGTCTAACTATGGCTACACCTTC. It codes for CASSQGGSESNYGYTF.

This clonotype was observed many times. The rearrangement joins TRBV10-3 to TRBJ2-7; D possibly corresponds to TRBD2 (5 bases). In germline, CDR1 is ENHRY, CDR2 SYGVKD. V was pared by 0 bases and J by 6 bases, with 15 bases between. The CDR3 is made up of 15 amino acids. The CDR3 spells CAISESTRTGSEQYF. Written as DNA, the CDR3 is TGTGCCATCAGTGAGTCGACTCGGACGGGGTCCGAGCAGTACTTC.

V is TRBV7-2 and J is TRBJ2-3; 12 nucleotides align to TRBD2. CDR3 length equals 17 residues. V was pared by 0 bases and J by 2 bases, with 3 bases of the junction left unmatched. Germline V gives CDR1 SGHTA, CDR2 FQGNSA. CDR3 amino acids: CASSLASSGGVTDTQYF. The DNA for the CDR3 is TGTGCCAGCAGCTTAGCCTCTAGCGGGGGGGTCACAGATACGCAGTATTTT.

The chain links TRBV7-9 to TRBJ2-1; the D gene is possibly TRBD1 (6 bases). CDR1 is SEHNR, CDR2 FQNEAQ, per germline (reference sequence). Trimming took 10 bases from V and 0 from J, leaving 16 bases between them. The CDR3 loop spans 15 amino acids. CDR3 nucleotides: TGTGCCATTCCCAGGGGTCCAAGCTCCTACAATGAGCAGTTCTTC. Its translation: CAIPRGPSSYNEQFF.

The chain joins TRBV6-5 to TRBJ2-1; TRBD1 agrees at 7 bases. V gave up 4 bases and J gave up 6 bases; unmatched junction bases: 15. The CDR3 contains 17 residues. From germline, CDR1 is MNHEY and CDR2 SVGAGI. DNA of the CDR3: TGTGCCAGCAGTTCATCCGGATCGACAGGGTCGATCAATGAGCAGTTCTTC. Protein product: CASSSSGSTGSINEQFF.

The V gene is TRBV12-5, the J gene TRBJ1-5; D call uncertain. V lost 7 bases and J lost 9, with 22 bases in between. CDR1 LGHNT and CDR2 FRNRAP come from the germline V gene. This CDR3 comprises 15 residues. CDR3 bases: TGTGCTAGTGCGGCTTCAGTGGAGACCTGGCGGCCCCAGCATTTT. It translates to CASAASVETWRPQHF.

CDR3 coding DNA: TGTGCCAGCAGGAGGAAGAATGAAAAACTGTTTTTT. It translates to CASRRKNEKLFF. The chain couples TRBV6-2 or TRBV6-3 to TRBJ1-4, with unresolved D. Germline values: CDR1 MNHEY, CDR2 SVGEGT. This CDR3 comprises 12 residues. The V end lost 6 bases, the J end lost 5 bases, and 7 bases lay between the germline ends.

The rearrangement uses TRBV6-1 and TRBJ1-4; TRBD1 aligns across 8 bases. Germline V gives CDR1 MNHNS, CDR2 SASEGT. The CDR3 is 17 residues long. The V segment lost 6 bases and the J segment 5 bases; nucleotides outside the gene matches: 14. The CDR3 coding sequence is TGTGCCAGCAGCCGGGACAGGTCCCCAGTTACAAATGAAAAACTGTTTTTT. It translates to CASSRDRSPVTNEKLFF.

This clonotype turned up a few times. Mismatch with germline at one junction end may stem from a read error. The V and J genes are TRBV5-1 and TRBJ1-2, with D tentatively TRBD1 (6 bases). CDR1 SGHRS and CDR2 YFSETQ come from the germline V gene. The CDR3 loop spans 12 amino acids. The CDR3 sequence: CASSFQGKGYTF. Written as DNA, the CDR3 is TGCGCCAGTAGCTTTCAGGGGAAAGGCTACACCTTC.

This clonotype appeared a few times. The V gene is TRBV6-6, the J gene TRBJ2-7, with D hard to call. Germline values: CDR1 MNHNY, CDR2 SVGAGI (reference sequence). Trimming shortened V by 4 bases and J by 9 bases, and 10 bases separated the two germline ends. CDR3 length equals 11 residues. The CDR3 nucleotides read TGTGCCAGCAGTTCGGACCAGTGGCAGTACTTC. Translated, it gives CASSSDQWQYF.

The V call is TRBV9, the J call TRBJ2-5; possible D gene TRBD1, 5 bases. The J call could be wrong; TRBJ2-1 is a better fit for the DNA end. This CDR3 is built from 13 residues. In germline, CDR1 is SGDLS, CDR2 YYNGEE. Here the CDR3 DNA reads TGTGCCAGCAGCGTTCGACAGTTAAGTGAGCAGTTCTTC. It is translated as CASSVRQLSEQFF.

The chain combines TRBV7-9 with TRBJ2-3, with D hard to call. Looked up from germline, CDR1 is SEHNR and CDR2 is FQNEAQ (reference sequence). The CDR3 is made up of 13 amino acids. V lost 6 bases and J 2 bases, leaving 9 bases between the germline ends. CDR3 DNA: TGTGCCAGCAGTCTTCTCTTCACAGATACGCAGTATTTT. It specifies CASSLLFTDTQYF.

J is TRBJ2-3 and V is TRBV4-3; 9 bases fit TRBD2. Trimming cost V 0 bases and J 5 bases; bases outside gene matches: 6. CDR3 size: 16 residues. Germline lookup yields CDR1 LGHNA and CDR2 YSLEER. CDR3 region: CASSQDRRGGRDTQYF. The CDR3 DNA follows: TGCGCCAGCAGCCAAGATCGGCGGGGGGGAAGAGATACGCAGTATTTT.

This clonotype was counted ten times or more. The J gene is TRBJ1-3, the V gene TRBV29-1; D is ambiguous. The CDR3 has 13 amino acids. Germline lookup yields CDR1 SQVTM and CDR2 ANQGSEA. Deletions cut 4 bases from V and 2 bases from J, with 9 bases between. DNA for the CDR3: TGCAGCGTTGGACGGGGAACTGGAAACACCATATATTTT. Translating gives CSVGRGTGNTIYF.

The chain employs TRBV3-1 and TRBJ2-3, with 7 bases lining up with TRBD2. With V trimmed by 1 base and J by 5 bases, 6 bases remained unmatched. Per the germline V gene, CDR1 is LGHDT and CDR2 is YNNKEL (reference sequence). CDR3 length: 15 amino acids. As DNA, the CDR3 is TGTGCCAGCAGCCAAGGACTAGCAGTGGGAGATACGCAGTATTTT. Translating it yields CASSQGLAVGDTQYF.

The rearrangement links TRBV19 to TRBJ2-5, with a possible D match to TRBD1 (6 bases). With 4 bases removed from V and 6 bases from J, the gap between germline ends came to 18 bases. Germline CDR1 reads LNHDA; CDR2 reads SQIVND (reference sequence). The CDR3 is 15 residues long. The CDR3 nucleotides are TGTGCCAGTAGTAAACCGGGACATACAATGAAGACCCAGTACTTC. Translating it yields CASSKPGHTMKTQYF.

In its sample, this clonotype was seen a few times. The rearrangement links TRBV12-3 or TRBV12-4 to TRBJ2-7; D uncertain. The CDR3 consists of 12 residues. Trimming cost V 5 bases and J 7 bases, with 12 bases left between them. The CDR3 spells CASSPLQSEQYF. The CDR3 DNA is TGTGCCAGCAGTCCCCTACAGAGTGAGCAGTACTTC.

As regards this clonotype: A read error may explain this, as a much larger clone is one base away. The CDR3, as DNA: TGTGCCACCAGTGTTGGGAATGAGCAGTTCTTC. It codes for CATSVGNEQFF. The rearrangement uses TRBV24-1 and TRBJ2-1, with D uncertain. V was cut by 5 bases and J by 7 bases, with 5 bases left in between. The CDR3 is 11 residues long. Germline CDR1 and CDR2: KGHDR and SFDVKD.